This T cell receptor beta chain was sequenced in a study of blood T cell repertoires in COVID-19. The wider study: The United States, Italy and Spain supplied acute and convalescent COVID-19 samples. The cDNA or gDNA used as material had been derived from T cells, B-cell-depleted T cells, or PBMCs.

Profiled with immunoSEQ multiplex PCR; TCRdb holds only in-frame clones, not every one. The table has about 230,000 clones, 70% to 90% seen once; the top ten hold approximately 2.6%. The CDR3 is 14 residues long. CDR1 is SNHLY and CDR2 is FYNNEI in the germline V gene. Trimming shortened V by 6 bases and J by 1 base, and 10 bases separated the two germline ends. This clone has only one observation. The receptor's source is a woman aged 70-85 years with active or convalescent COVID-19. The chain is built from TRBV2 and TRBJ2-1; tentatively, D is TRBD2 (5 bases). Material: peripheral blood. CDR3 sequence reads: CASRGSGSYNEQFF. CDR3 nucleotides: TGTGCCAGCAGGGGGAGCGGTTCCTACAATGAGCAGTTCTTC.